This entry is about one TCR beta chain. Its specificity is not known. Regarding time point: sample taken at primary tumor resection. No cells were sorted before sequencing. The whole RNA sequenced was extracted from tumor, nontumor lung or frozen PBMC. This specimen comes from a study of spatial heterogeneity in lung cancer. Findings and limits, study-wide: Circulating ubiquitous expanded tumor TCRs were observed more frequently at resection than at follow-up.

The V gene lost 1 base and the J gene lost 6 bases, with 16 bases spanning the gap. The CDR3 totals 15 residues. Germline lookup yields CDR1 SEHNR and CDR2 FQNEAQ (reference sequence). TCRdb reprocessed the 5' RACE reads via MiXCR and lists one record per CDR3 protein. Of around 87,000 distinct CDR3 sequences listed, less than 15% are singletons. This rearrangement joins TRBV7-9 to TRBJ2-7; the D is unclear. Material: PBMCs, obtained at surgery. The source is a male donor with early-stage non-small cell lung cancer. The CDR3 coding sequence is TGTGCCAGCAGCTTAGTTTTCGGGCATGCCGGCGAGCAGTACTTC. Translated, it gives CASSLVFGHAGEQYF.